These 14 T cell receptor beta chains were all obtained from the same sample, sequenced in a study of T cell responses to AZD1222 COVID-19 vaccine (dated by TCRdb to the early 2020s). The time point tag for this specimen amounts to: about 28 days (+/-7) after the second vaccine dose. Interpreted using the paper, the treatment or condition label stands for: meningococcal conjugate vaccine given as trial control. Library prep was done by the immunoSEQ multiplex PCR assay. Held by TCRdb, this immuneACCESS table contains in-frame sequences only and omits some clones. Under half of the omission traces to an unresolved V gene where checked; the cause of the rest is unknown. Counted in this sample were some 130,000 clones; approximately 85% of them appeared once. The ten largest clones capture around 8% of the sample. Sequencing used peripheral blood, obtained 28 days after the second dose of the MenACWY control vaccine. Every receptor here comes from an adult who received the MenACWY meningococcal vaccine as a control.

In this sample, this clone turned up a few times. This chain uses TRBV28 with TRBJ1-2, with D possibly TRBD1 on 6 matching bases. Germline loops: CDR1 MDHEN, CDR2 SYDVKM. The CDR3 is made up of 15 amino acids. V lost 8 bases, J lost 2 bases, and 18 bases lay in between. The CDR3 loop is CASVVGQGRNYGYTF. The DNA for the CDR3 is TGTGCCAGCGTAGTGGGCCAGGGGCGGAACTATGGCTACACCTTC.

The V gene is TRBV7-2, the J gene TRBJ1-2; D ambiguous. The germline V and J ends were trimmed by 6 bases and 4 bases, with 15 bases remaining between them. The CDR3 runs 14 residues. Germline assignment: CDR1 SGHTA and CDR2 FQGNSA. CDR3 protein: CASSPAAIVYGYTF. The CDR3 DNA is TGTGCCAGCAGTCCCGCAGCTATTGTCTATGGCTACACCTTC. The entire variable domain, with the rest obtained from reference TRBV7-2 and TRBJ1-2, is as follows: GAGVSQSPSNKVTEKGKDVELRCDPISGHTALYWYRQSLGQGLEFLIYFQGNSAPDKSGLPSDRFSAERTGGSVSTLTIQRTQQEDSAVYLCASSPAAIVYGYTFGSGTRLTVV.

The genes are TRBV2 and TRBJ2-1; a weak D match, TRBD2 (5 bases). CDR3 length equals 14 residues. Germline CDR1 SNHLY, CDR2 FYNNEI. Trimming removed 3 bases from V and 4 bases from J, with 10 bases in between. In DNA form, the CDR3 reads TGTGCCAGCAGTGATCTAGCCAGGTACAATGAGCAGTTCTTC. This translates into CASSDLARYNEQFF.

This chain connects TRBV28 to TRBJ2-1, with 9 bases that match TRBD2. Per the germline V gene, CDR1 is MDHEN and CDR2 is SYDVKM. V was clipped by 3 bases and J by 8 bases; unmatched bases: 20. This CDR3 comprises 19 residues. As DNA, the CDR3 is TGTGCCAGCAGTTTTTCACCCGGGACTAGCCAGGCTTCCAACGATGAGCAGTTCTTC. Residues: CASSFSPGTSQASNDEQFF.

The V and J genes are TRBV19 and TRBJ1-2, with no clear D. Trimming left V 7 bases short and J 1 base short, with 13 bases between. CDR1 and CDR2 (germline): LNHDA, SQIVND (reference sequence). This CDR3 is 14 amino acids long. CDR3 in amino acids: CASIDWTGNYGYTF. The CDR3 nucleotides read TGTGCCAGTATTGATTGGACGGGTAACTATGGCTACACCTTC. The whole variable domain, remainder taken from reference TRBV19 and TRBJ1-2, is DGGITQSPKYLFRKEGQNVTLSCEQNLNHDAMYWYRQDPGQGLRLIYYSQIVNDFQKGDIAEGYSVSREKKESFPLTVTSAQKNPTAFYLCASIDWTGNYGYTFGSGTRLTVV.

This rearrangement joins TRBV4-3 to TRBJ2-1, with 10 bases that match TRBD2. Germline CDR1 and CDR2: LGHNA and YSLEER. The CDR3 contains 14 residues. Trimming took 4 bases from V and 7 from J; bases not matched to a gene: 4. Here the CDR3 reads CASSRGTSDNEQFF. The CDR3 DNA is TGCGCCAGCAGCCGAGGGACTAGCGATAATGAGCAGTTCTTC.

This chain joins TRBV12-5 and TRBJ2-2, with 11 bases aligning to TRBD2. Germline V gives CDR1 LGHNT, CDR2 FRNRAP. This CDR3 has 18 amino acids. The trim removed 7 bases at V and 1 base at J, leaving 11 bases unmatched. Here the CDR3 DNA reads TGTGCTAGTGCCCCGGGACTAGCGGCACCCCGGAACACCGGGGAGCTGTTTTTT. It yields the protein CASAPGLAAPRNTGELFF.

The CDR3 bases are TGTGCCATCAGTGCCGGCAGAGGAGGTGAAAAACTGTTTTTT. It translates to CAISAGRGGEKLFF. This rearrangement joins TRBV10-3 to TRBJ1-4; D gene ambiguous. Trimming left V 4 bases short and J 7 bases short, with 13 bases between. Germline CDR1 ENHRY, CDR2 SYGVKD. The length of the CDR3 is 14 residues.

The rearrangement links TRBV19 to TRBJ2-2; 9 bases match TRBD1. This CDR3 contains 16 residues. Germline trimming cut 7 bases from V and 2 bases from J; bases unmatched to any gene: 8. Germline loops: CDR1 LNHDA, CDR2 SQIVND (reference sequence). CDR3 residues: CASTKQGQGNTGELFF. Here the CDR3 DNA reads TGTGCCAGTACTAAACAGGGACAGGGCAACACCGGGGAGCTGTTTTTT.

The genes are TRBV5-4 and TRBJ2-3, with 15 bases aligning to TRBD2. The J segment lost 1 base and the V segment lost 3 bases, leaving 6 bases of the junction unmatched. The CDR3 runs 18 residues. CDR1 SGHNT and CDR2 YYREEE come from the germline V gene (reference sequence). CDR3 in amino acids: CASSWGTSGGTGTDTQYF. The DNA for the CDR3 is TGTGCCAGCAGCTGGGGGACTAGCGGGGGGACCGGCACAGATACGCAGTATTTT.

The chain links TRBV11-3 to TRBJ2-2; possibly TRBD2 for D (5 bases). Germline CDR1 reads SGHNT; CDR2 reads YENEEA. The CDR3 covers 17 residues. V gave up 5 bases and J gave up 2 bases, with 18 bases separating them. The CDR3 DNA is TGTGCCAGCAGCCGCAATACGGGGATCCCTAACACCGGGGAGCTGTTTTTT. It translates to CASSRNTGIPNTGELFF.

Only one count was recorded for this clone. J is TRBJ2-7 and V is TRBV2; tentative D call: TRBD1 (5 bases). CDR1 is SNHLY and CDR2 is FYNNEI in the germline V gene. Trimming shortened V by 7 bases and J by 2 bases, and 9 bases separated the two germline ends. The CDR3 has 12 residues. CDR3 loop: CASKQDPYEQYV. In DNA form, the CDR3 reads TGTGCCAGCAAACAGGATCCCTACGAGCAGTACGTC.

The chain uses TRBV19 and TRBJ1-6; 10 positions match TRBD1. V was pared by 5 bases and J by 7 bases, with 8 bases of the junction left unmatched. CDR1 and CDR2 from the germline V gene are LNHDA and SQIVND (reference sequence). The CDR3 is 16 amino acids. The CDR3 here is CASSPRDRGRNSPLHF. CDR3 bases: TGTGCCAGTAGTCCACGGGACAGGGGCCGCAATTCACCCCTCCACTTT.

The chain employs TRBV5-4 and TRBJ2-1, with D hard to call. This CDR3 comprises 16 residues. Germline V lookup: CDR1 SGHNT, CDR2 YYREEE (reference sequence). V shed 2 bases and J shed 0 bases, with 12 bases lying between them. CDR3 DNA sequence: TGTGCCAGCAGCTTCCCACGTTCCTACTCCTACAATGAGCAGTTCTTC. It is translated as CASSFPRSYSYNEQFF.